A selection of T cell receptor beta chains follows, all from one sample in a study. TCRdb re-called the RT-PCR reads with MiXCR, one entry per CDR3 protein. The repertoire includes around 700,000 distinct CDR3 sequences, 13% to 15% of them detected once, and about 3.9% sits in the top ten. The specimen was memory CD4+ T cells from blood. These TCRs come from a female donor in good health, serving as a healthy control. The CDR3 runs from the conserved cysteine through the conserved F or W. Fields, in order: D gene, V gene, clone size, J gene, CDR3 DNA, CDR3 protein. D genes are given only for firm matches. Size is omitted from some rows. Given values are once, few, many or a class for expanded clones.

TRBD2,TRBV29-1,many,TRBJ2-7,TGCAGCGTTGCCAGCGGGGACCCCCACGAGCAGTACTTC,CSVASGDPHEQYF
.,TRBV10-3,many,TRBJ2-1,TGTGCCATCAGTGACCAAGACAGTGCCCGGGAAGATGAGCAGTTCTTC,CAISDQDSAREDEQFF
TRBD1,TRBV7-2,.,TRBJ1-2,TGTGCCAGCAGCTCCAGGGGGAACTATGGCTACACCTTC,CASSSRGNYGYTF
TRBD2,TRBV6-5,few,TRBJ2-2,TGTGCCAGCAGCCGCCGCATACGAAGACTAGCGGGAGTCTCCGGGGAGCTGTTTTTT,CASSRRIRRLAGVSGELFF
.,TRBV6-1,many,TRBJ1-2,TGTGCCAGCAGAGAGGGGACCGCTATAGATGGCTACACCTTC,CASREGTAIDGYTF
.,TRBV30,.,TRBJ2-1,TGTGCCTGGAGTGGAGACTCCAGTATTGAGCAGTTCTTC,CAWSGDSSIEQFF
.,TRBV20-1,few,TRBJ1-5,TGCAGTGCTAGTGCAGGGTTAGGTCAGCCCCAGCATTTT,CSASAGLGQPQHF
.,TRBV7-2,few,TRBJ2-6,TGTGCCAGCAGATCAGGGAGCTCTGGGGCCAACGTCCTGACTTTC,CASRSGSSGANVLTF
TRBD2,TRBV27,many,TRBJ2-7,TGTGCCAGTTCTGAAAAAGGGGTTGGACTAGGGCAGTACTTC,CASSEKGVGLGQYF
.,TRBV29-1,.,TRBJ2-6,TGCAGCGTTGAAGGTCAGGCAGGGGCCAACGTCCTGACTTTC,CSVEGQAGANVLTF
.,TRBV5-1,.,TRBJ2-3,TGCGCCAGCAGCTTGGTTAGAGGGAGACTTACAGATACGCAGTATTTT,CASSLVRGRLTDTQYF
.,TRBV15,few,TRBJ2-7,TGTGCCACCAGCAGAGATGCGGGACAGCGATACTTC,CATSRDAGQRYF
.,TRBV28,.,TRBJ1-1,TGTGCCAGCGATGGGAACACTGAAGCTTTCTTT,CASDGNTEAFF
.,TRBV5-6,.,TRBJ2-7,TGTGCCAGCAGCTTGTCTTATGGAGAGCAGTACTTC,CASSLSYGEQYF
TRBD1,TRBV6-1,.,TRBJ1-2,TGTGCCAGCAGTGCGACAGGGGGGATTCATGGCTACACCTTC,CASSATGGIHGYTF
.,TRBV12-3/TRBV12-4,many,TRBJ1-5,TGTGCCAGCAGCGAAGCTAGGGGAGTAGCCAGCAATCAGCCCCAGCATTTT,CASSEARGVASNQPQHF
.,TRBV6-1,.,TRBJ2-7,TGTGCCAGCAGTGAGTCCCGGACCCGCGAGCAGTACTTC,CASSESRTREQYF
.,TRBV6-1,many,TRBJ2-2,TGTGCCAGCAAAGGTGGTGGGGAGCTGTTTTTT,CASKGGGELFF
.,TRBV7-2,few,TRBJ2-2,TGTGCCAGCAGCTTAGTGTACGGGACCACCGGGGAGCTGTTTTTT,CASSLVYGTTGELFF
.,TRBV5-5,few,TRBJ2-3,TGTGCCAGCAGCCGTGACAGCTTGAGCACAGATACGCAGTATTTT,CASSRDSLSTDTQYF
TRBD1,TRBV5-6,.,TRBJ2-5,TGTGCCAGCAGCGAGACAGGGGAGAGCCAAGAGACCCAGTACTTC,CASSETGESQETQYF
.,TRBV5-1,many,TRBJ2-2,TGCGCCAGCAGCACCAACGCAGGATCCGGGGAGCTGTTTTTT,CASSTNAGSGELFF
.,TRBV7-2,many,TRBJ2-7,TGTGCCAGCAGCTTGAAGAGGACCTACGAGCAGTACTTC,CASSLKRTYEQYF
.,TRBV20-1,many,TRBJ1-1,TGCAGTGCTCCCTCGGGGGTGAACACTGAAGCTTTCTTT,CSAPSGVNTEAFF
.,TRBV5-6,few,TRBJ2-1,TGTGCCAGCAGCTCTCAGGGTACCAATGAGCAGTTCTTC,CASSSQGTNEQFF
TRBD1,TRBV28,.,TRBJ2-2,TGTGCCAGCTCGACAGGGGCGGGAACCGGGGAGCTGTTTTTT,CASSTGAGTGELFF
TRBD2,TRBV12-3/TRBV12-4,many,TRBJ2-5,TGTGCCAGCAGTCCCCCAGGACTAGAAGAGACCCAGTACTTC,CASSPPGLEETQYF
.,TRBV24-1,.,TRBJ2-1,TGTGCCACCAGTGATACACAGGCGAGCTCCTACAATGAGCAGTTCTTC,CATSDTQASSYNEQFF
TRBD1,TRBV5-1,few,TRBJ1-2,TGCGCCAGCAGCTTCGGACAGGGGGAAGCTGGCTACACCTTC,CASSFGQGEAGYTF
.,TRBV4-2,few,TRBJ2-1,TGTGCCAGCAGCCAAAAGTCGGATAGCGCTAGGGGGGCTGAGCAGTTCTTC,CASSQKSDSARGAEQFF
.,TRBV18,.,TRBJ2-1,TGTGCCAGCTCACCATCCGCCCCCAGGATCAATGAGCAGTTCTTC,CASSPSAPRINEQFF